This is a list of T cell receptor beta chains from one sample in a study of Graves' ophthalmopathy and Graves' hyperthyroidism. TCRdb independently ran MiXCR on the multiplex PCR reads; one entry per CDR3 protein. Of about 1.2 million distinct CDR3 sequences listed, 35% to 40% were seen once; the top ten hold roughly 10%. Specimen: peripheral blood or thyroid tissue (not recorded which). These receptors originate from an adult man with Graves' hyperthyroidism. Each CDR3 is given with its conserved first and last residue. The D gene is left open where the match is weak. The size of a clone is reported for some rows only, either as once, few or many, or as a class for expanded clones.

cdr3_nt	cdr3_aa	v_call	d_call	clone_size	j_call
TGCAGCGTTGGTGTCGGGCTCAACACCGGGGAGCTGTTTTTT	CSVGVGLNTGELFF	TRBV29-1	-	few	TRBJ2-2
TGTGCCAGCAGACAGGGCGGACGTGAGTACACTGAAGCTTTCTTT	CASRQGGREYTEAFF	TRBV25-1	-	many	TRBJ1-1
TGTGCCAGCAGCTTAGCGCCTGGACAGATCTACGAGCAGTACTTC	CASSLAPGQIYEQYF	TRBV7-6	-	many	TRBJ2-7
TGTGCCAGCAGCTTACAACGGCGATCGGGTGGCTACACCTTC	CASSLQRRSGGYTF	TRBV7-2	-	many	TRBJ1-2
TGTGCCAGCAGTTTAACCCGCACTGAAGCTTTCTTT	CASSLTRTEAFF	TRBV12-3/TRBV12-4	-	-	TRBJ1-1
TGTGCCAGCAGCTCTTTTACCGAGATTCAGCCCCAGCATTTT	CASSSFTEIQPQHF	TRBV7-9	-	many	TRBJ1-5
TGTGCCAGCAGTCGCGGGGAGCTGTTTTTT	CASSRGELFF	TRBV2	-	few	TRBJ2-2
TGCAGCGTTGAAGGGCAGCGGGAGCCTAGCACAGATACGCAGTATTTT	CSVEGQREPSTDTQYF	TRBV29-1	TRBD2	-	TRBJ2-3
TGTGCCAGTACCTCAGGGGGCGAAGCTTTCTTT	CASTSGGEAFF	TRBV19	TRBD1	-	TRBJ1-1
TGCAGCGTTGAAGTCGGGCAGGGGGTTAACTATGGCTACACCTTC	CSVEVGQGVNYGYTF	TRBV29-1	TRBD1	many	TRBJ1-2
TGTGCCAGCAGCTTTGGGAATGTTTGGTATGGCTACACCTTC	CASSFGNVWYGYTF	TRBV7-2	-	many	TRBJ1-2
TGCAGTGCTCAAACAGGGAGTGACTATGGCTACACCTTC	CSAQTGSDYGYTF	TRBV20-1	-	-	TRBJ1-2
TGCGCCAGCATCTTGGAAAGCTCTGGAAACACCATATATTTT	CASILESSGNTIYF	TRBV5-1	-	-	TRBJ1-3
TGTGCCAGCAGCCCTTTATTCGGACAGGGGGCGAACACTGAAGCTTTCTTT	CASSPLFGQGANTEAFF	TRBV7-3	TRBD1	few	TRBJ1-1
TGTGCCAGCAGCTTTCTCGGGACTAAGAACACCGGGGAGCTGTTTTTT	CASSFLGTKNTGELFF	TRBV7-9	TRBD2	many	TRBJ2-2
TGTGCCACCAGTGATAGGTGGACACGGTACAATGAGCAGTTCTTC	CATSDRWTRYNEQFF	TRBV24-1	-	few	TRBJ2-1
TGTGCCAGCAGTTTAAGAAATGGCTACACCTTC	CASSLRNGYTF	TRBV12-3/TRBV12-4	-	many	TRBJ1-2
TGTGCCAGCAGCGTTGATCAGGGGTTCTATGGCTACACCTTC	CASSVDQGFYGYTF	TRBV14	-	-	TRBJ1-2
TGTGCCAGTAACGCTCTAAACACTGAAGCTTTCTTT	CASNALNTEAFF	TRBV19	-	many	TRBJ1-1
TGCGCCAGCAGAGGGCAGGGTCAAGAGACCCAGTACTTC	CASRGQGQETQYF	TRBV12-3/TRBV12-4	-	many	TRBJ2-5
TGTGCCAGCAGTTTCGGGACTTTCTCCTACGAGCAGTACTTC	CASSFGTFSYEQYF	TRBV7-2	-	few	TRBJ2-7
TGTGCCATCAGTGAGTCAGTTGAGCAGTTCTTC	CAISESVEQFF	TRBV10-3	-	-	TRBJ2-1
TGCAGTGCCCTCGGTGGGACAGCGGATCGTTATGGCTACACCTTC	CSALGGTADRYGYTF	TRBV20-1	TRBD1	few	TRBJ1-2
TGTGCCAGCAGCAGCTTAGCGACCCAGTACTTC	CASSSLATQYF	TRBV7-2	-	-	TRBJ2-5
TGTGCCAGCAGCTTGGTGGACCCAAGGGCTGAAGCTTTCTTT	CASSLVDPRAEAFF	TRBV5-5	-	many	TRBJ1-1
TGTGCCACCAGCAGAGATCGGGCTAGCGCCAACACCGGGGAGCTGTTTTTT	CATSRDRASANTGELFF	TRBV15	-	many	TRBJ2-2
TGTGCCAGCAGCCCACGTCAGAGGGGCGGAGAGACCCAGTACTTC	CASSPRQRGGETQYF	TRBV5-1	-	few	TRBJ2-5
TGCGCCAGCAGTGAGGTCATCCACGAGCAGTACTTC	CASSEVIHEQYF	TRBV10-2	-	many	TRBJ2-7
TGTGCCAGCAGCCCAACGGGACAGGGGGAGACCCAGTACTTC	CASSPTGQGETQYF	TRBV7-9	TRBD1	-	TRBJ2-5
TGCAGCGCTACAGGGGCTATTGGGGTCGTGGACTATGGCTACACCTTC	CSATGAIGVVDYGYTF	TRBV29-1	TRBD1	many	TRBJ1-2
TGCAGCGCGCGAAGGGCGATACTAGCGGGAGACAACAATGAGCAGTTCTTC	CSARRAILAGDNNEQFF	TRBV29-1	TRBD2	-	TRBJ2-1
TGTGCCACCAGCAGGGACCCAACAGGGGGCGATACGCAGTATTTT	CATSRDPTGGDTQYF	TRBV15	TRBD1	-	TRBJ2-3
TGCAGCGTTGAAGACAGCAGTATGAACACTGAAGCTTTCTTT	CSVEDSSMNTEAFF	TRBV29-1	-	-	TRBJ1-1
TGTGCCAGCAGCTTCGCGGGGGCGGATGAAGCTTTCTTT	CASSFAGADEAFF	TRBV5-4	-	-	TRBJ1-1
TGTGCCAGCAACGTAGGGCCTTCGGAGACTGAAGCTTTCTTT	CASNVGPSETEAFF	TRBV9	-	few	TRBJ1-1
TGCAGTGCTAGCTCAGGGACTGGGGCCAACGTCCTGACTTTC	CSASSGTGANVLTF	TRBV20-1	-	-	TRBJ2-6
TGTGCCAGCAGCTTGTTATCGGGGGGGCCCGGGGAGCTGTTTTTT	CASSLLSGGPGELFF	TRBV5-6	TRBD2	-	TRBJ2-2
TGCGCCAGCAGCTCGGGACAGGGGGAGGACTATAGAAGCTCTGGGGCCAACGTCCTGACTTTC	CASSSGQGEDYRSSGANVLTF	TRBV7-2	TRBD1	-	TRBJ2-6
TGTGCCAGCAGCTTAGATACAGGGGTGAACACTGAAGCTTTCTTT	CASSLDTGVNTEAFF	TRBV7-2	TRBD1	few	TRBJ1-1
TGTGCCAGCAATCGGGACAGGGAGTACGAGCAGTACTTC	CASNRDREYEQYF	TRBV10-3	TRBD1	-	TRBJ2-7
TGCAGCAGGGGGACTTCCGGGACAGGTCTATATGGCTACACCTTC	CSRGTSGTGLYGYTF	TRBV29-1	TRBD1	few	TRBJ1-2
TGTGCCAGCAGCCAAGAGGAAGCGCGGGAGACCCAGTACTTC	CASSQEEARETQYF	TRBV7-9	-	few	TRBJ2-5
TGCAGCGCCTGTAGCGGCAGAGGGTTCACCGGGGCGCTGTTTTTT	CSACSGRGFTGALFF	TRBV29-1	-	few	TRBJ2-2
TGTGCCATCAGTGCCTCCCGGGACACTAATCAGCCCCAGCATTTT	CAISASRDTNQPQHF	TRBV10-3	-	-	TRBJ1-5
TGCGCCAGCAGCTTGGCCCCGGGACAGGGTCGAGGCTACACCTTC	CASSLAPGQGRGYTF	TRBV5-1	TRBD1	many	TRBJ1-2
TGTGCCAGCAGCGTAGCTACAGGGGGGAAGTCTGAAGCTTTCTTT	CASSVATGGKSEAFF	TRBV9	TRBD1	-	TRBJ1-1
TGTGCCAGTAGACCCGGACGGACCATCTATGGCTACACCTTC	CASRPGRTIYGYTF	TRBV19	-	many	TRBJ1-2
TGTGCCAGCAGCATACGACAGGGCCTCCAAGAGACCCAGTACTTC	CASSIRQGLQETQYF	TRBV9	TRBD1	few	TRBJ2-5
TGTGCCAGCTCATGGACGGAAGAAAGATACGAGCAGTACTTC	CASSWTEERYEQYF	TRBV9	-	once	TRBJ2-7
TGTGCCAGCAGTTCAAGAGGTGGGAGTAGGAACACTGAAGCTTTCTTT	CASSSRGGSRNTEAFF	TRBV12-3/TRBV12-4	-	-	TRBJ1-1
-	CASSFYICSTPGLPSYEQYF	TRBV11-2	-	-	TRBJ2-7
TGCAGTGCTAGCAGGGGAAAAGGGCAGCCCCAGCATTTT	CSASRGKGQPQHF	TRBV20-1	-	many	TRBJ1-5
TGTGCCAGCAGCGAGGGGGTAGCAGGTACCTACGAGCAGTACTTC	CASSEGVAGTYEQYF	TRBV7-6	-	many	TRBJ2-7
TGCGCCAGCAGCCAGGGGGAGGGAGTACGTAATTCACCCCTCCACTTT	CASSQGEGVRNSPLHF	TRBV4-3	-	many	TRBJ1-6
TGTGCCAGCAGCTTAGGGGCAGCAGGACCCCAAGAGACCCAGTACTTC	CASSLGAAGPQETQYF	TRBV7-6	-	many	TRBJ2-5
TGTGCCAGCAGCCCGCAGGACATCAATGGCTACACCTTC	CASSPQDINGYTF	TRBV7-2	-	many	TRBJ1-2
TGTGCCAGCAGCCAAGACCCGGGCGGGCAAGAGACCCAGTACTTC	CASSQDPGGQETQYF	TRBV3-1	-	-	TRBJ2-5
TGCAGTGCTAGGTGGGGAGGCTCAAACTACGAGCAGTACTTC	CSARWGGSNYEQYF	TRBV20-1	-	many	TRBJ2-7
TGCAGCGTCCTTGTCAGGAGGCCTAATGAAAAACTGTTTTTT	CSVLVRRPNEKLFF	TRBV29-1	-	few	TRBJ1-4